The 5 T cell receptor beta chains below come from one sample, sequenced in a study of blood T cell repertoires in COVID-19. Sequencing was performed with immunoSEQ multiplex PCR; in TCRdb, only in-frame clones are kept and a portion is missing. The data show some 110,000 clones, less than 85% seen once. The sequenced material came from peripheral blood. These receptors came from a man aged 45-65 years with acute or convalescent COVID-19.

The chain uses TRBV28 and TRBJ1-4, with 9 nucleotides matching TRBD1. The J segment lost 7 bases and the V segment lost 8 bases, leaving 11 bases of the junction unmatched. This CDR3 region has 15 residues. From germline, CDR1 is MDHEN and CDR2 SYDVKM. As DNA, the CDR3 is TGTGCCAGCTCATCCGGGACAGGGTGGGTTGAAAAACTGTTTTTT. It is translated as CASSSGTGWVEKLFF.

This clone was detected once. The chain carries TRBV21-1 and TRBJ2-1; no DNA check was done on the table's D call, TRBD1. TRBV21-1 has pseudogene status. The CDR3 has 15 amino acids. This chain's CDR3 is CASSNLDSPNNEQFF. The CDR3 DNA follows: TGTGCCAGCAGCAATCTAGACAGCCCAAACAATGAGCAGTTCTTC.

The chain uses TRBV6-5 and TRBJ1-1; D not resolved. Trimming left V 2 bases short and J 5 bases short, with 6 bases between. The CDR3 covers 12 residues. The V gene's germline CDR1 is MNHEY and CDR2 SVGAGI. DNA for the CDR3: TGTGCCAGCAGTTACGTCCTGACTGAAGCTTTCTTT. Amino acids: CASSYVLTEAFF.

The chain has TRBV24-1 and TRBJ1-5; D perhaps matches TRBD1 (6 bases). CDR3 size: 13 residues. V lost 7 bases, J lost 6 bases, and 12 bases lay in between. CDR1 is KGHDR, CDR2 SFDVKD, per germline. The CDR3 DNA reads as TGTGCCACCAGCGGAAGGGGGTCTCAGCCCCAGCATTTT. This sequence encodes CATSGRGSQPQHF.

The rearrangement uses TRBV9 and TRBJ2-7; 8 nucleotides align to TRBD2. V shed 4 bases, J shed 1 base, and the junction held 7 bases outside the gene matches. The CDR3 runs 15 residues. CDR1 SGDLS and CDR2 YYNGEE come from the germline V gene. The CDR3 is CASSLSSGLSYEQYF. DNA of the CDR3: TGTGCCAGCAGCCTTTCTAGCGGGCTTTCCTACGAGCAGTACTTC.